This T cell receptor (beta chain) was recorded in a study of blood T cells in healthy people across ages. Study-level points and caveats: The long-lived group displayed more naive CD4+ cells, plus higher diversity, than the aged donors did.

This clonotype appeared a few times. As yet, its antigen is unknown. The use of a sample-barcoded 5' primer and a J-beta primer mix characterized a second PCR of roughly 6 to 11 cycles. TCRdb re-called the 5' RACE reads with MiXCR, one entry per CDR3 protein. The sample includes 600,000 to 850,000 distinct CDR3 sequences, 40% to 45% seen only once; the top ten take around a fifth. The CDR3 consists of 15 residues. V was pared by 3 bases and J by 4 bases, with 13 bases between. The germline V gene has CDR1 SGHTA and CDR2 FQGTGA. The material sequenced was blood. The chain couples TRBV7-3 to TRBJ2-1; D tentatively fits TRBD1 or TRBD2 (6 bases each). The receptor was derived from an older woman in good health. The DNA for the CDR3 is TGTGCCAGCAGCTTGATAGGGGGGTCGTACAATGAGCAGTTCTTC. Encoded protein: CASSLIGGSYNEQFF. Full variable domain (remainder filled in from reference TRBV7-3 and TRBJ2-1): GAGVSQTPSNKVTEKGKYVELRCDPISGHTALYWYRQSLGQGPEFLIYFQGTGAADDSGLPNDRFFAVRPEGSVSTLKIQRTERGDSAVYLCASSLIGGSYNEQFFGPGTRLTVL.